The subject of this entry is one T cell receptor (beta chain). In the authors' workflow: Quantification of nucleated cells was approximated via reference gene primer amplification. Sequenced by immunoSEQ multiplex PCR; TCRdb stores in-frame clones only, minus some. From that table come the V and J calls and clone size; the DNA was used to work out D and trimming. The table records about 250,000 clones, around 88% of them present only once. Enrolment of Seattle patients took place during active infection, and they were followed longitudinally. These data come from a study of blood T cell repertoires in COVID-19. Study overall: The study drew acute and convalescent COVID-19 samples from the United States, Italy and Spain. In each case, the material was cDNA or gDNA derived from T cells, B-cell-depleted T cells, or PBMCs.

This TCR derives from a woman aged 25-40 years with COVID-19, enrolled during active disease. The sample consisted of peripheral blood.

The CDR3 sequence: CASSQARNTIYF. The CDR3 DNA follows: TGTGCCAGCAGCCAAGCTAGAAACACCATATATTTT. The genes are TRBV14 and TRBJ1-3; D is unresolved. V was pared by 1 base and J by 5 bases, with 3 bases between. Germline V gives CDR1 SGHDN, CDR2 FVKESK. This CDR3 is 12 amino acids long.